This TCR beta chain was recovered during a study of blood T cell repertoires in COVID-19. Study context: Sites in the United States, Italy and Spain provided acute and convalescent COVID-19 samples. Nucleic acid was either cDNA or gDNA, and it came from T cells, B-cell-depleted T cells, or PBMCs.

Trimming took off 0 bases at V and 8 bases at J, with 4 bases between the two ends. The CDR3 has 11 residues. CDR1 and CDR2 from the germline V gene are GTSNPN and SVGIG (reference sequence). In the study's own analysis: By means of reference gene primer amplification, nucleated cell counts were estimated. Only in-frame clones appear in the TCRdb table, and some are missing; sequencing was by immunoSEQ multiplex PCR. The DNA gave D and trimming, while V, J and clone size come from that table. Of roughly 100,000 clones listed, 80% to 90% are singletons. Sequencing was carried out using peripheral blood. The source is a human donor in a cohort sampled during active COVID-19. The J gene is TRBJ1-4, the V gene TRBV30; D gene uncertain. As DNA, the CDR3 is TGTGCCTGGAGTGTCAGGGAAAAACTGTTTTTT. It specifies CAWSVREKLFF.